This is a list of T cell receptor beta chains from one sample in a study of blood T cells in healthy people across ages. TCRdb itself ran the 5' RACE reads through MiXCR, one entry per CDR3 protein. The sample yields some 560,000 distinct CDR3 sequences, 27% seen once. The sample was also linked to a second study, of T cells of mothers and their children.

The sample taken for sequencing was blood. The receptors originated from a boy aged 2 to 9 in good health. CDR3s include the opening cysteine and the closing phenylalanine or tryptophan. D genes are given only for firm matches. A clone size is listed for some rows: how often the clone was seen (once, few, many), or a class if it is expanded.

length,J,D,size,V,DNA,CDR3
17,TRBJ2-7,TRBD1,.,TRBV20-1,TGCAGTGCGCGTTCCGGGACAGGGATCAGGAACTCCTACGAGCAGTACTTC,CSARSGTGIRNSYEQYF
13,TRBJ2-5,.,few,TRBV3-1,TGTGCCAGCAGCCCAACAGAAAAAGAGACCCAGTACTTC,CASSPTEKETQYF
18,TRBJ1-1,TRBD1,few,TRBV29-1,TGCAGCGTTGAAGAGCTTCATTCTACAGGGGATTGGGTCACTGAAGCTTTCTTT,CSVEELHSTGDWVTEAFF
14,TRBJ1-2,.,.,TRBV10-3,TGTGCCATCACCGAGGGAGAGGGAAATCGTGGCTACACCTTC,CAITEGEGNRGYTF
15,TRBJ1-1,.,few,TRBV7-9,TGTGCCAGCAGCTTAGCCAGGGGTTGGAACACTGAAGCTTTCTTT,CASSLARGWNTEAFF
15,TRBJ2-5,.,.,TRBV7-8,TGTGCCAGCAGCTTACAGGGTTTGGGGACAGAGACCCAGTACTTC,CASSLQGLGTETQYF
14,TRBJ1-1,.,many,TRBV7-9,TGTGCCAGCAGCCCCGGGGCAAGGGGCACTGAAGCTTTCTTT,CASSPGARGTEAFF
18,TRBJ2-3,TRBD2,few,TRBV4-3,TGCGCCAGCAGCCAAACACGCAAACTAGCGGGAGTAGGATCTACGCAGTATTTT,CASSQTRKLAGVGSTQYF
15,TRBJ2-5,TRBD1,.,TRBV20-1,TGCAGTGCTAGCCCCGGGACAGGGCCTCAAGAGACCCAGTACTTC,CSASPGTGPQETQYF
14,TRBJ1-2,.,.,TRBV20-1,TGCAGTGCTAGGACAGGTTCCACTAACTATGGCTACACCTTC,CSARTGSTNYGYTF
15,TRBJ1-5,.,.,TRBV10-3,TGTGCCATCAGTGAGTCCGGCGGTGCCAATCAGCCCCAGCATTTT,CAISESGGANQPQHF
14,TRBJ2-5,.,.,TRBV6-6,TGTGCCAGCAGTTACCGGGGCAACCAAGAGACCCAGTACTTC,CASSYRGNQETQYF
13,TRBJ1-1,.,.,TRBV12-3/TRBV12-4,TGTGCCAGCAGCGAGGGGACACCCGTTCAAGCTTTCTTT,CASSEGTPVQAFF
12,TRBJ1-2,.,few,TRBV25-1,TGTGCCACCGCACAAGGAGTCTATGGCTACACCTTC,CATAQGVYGYTF
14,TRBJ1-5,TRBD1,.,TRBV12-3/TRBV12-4,TGTGCCAGCAGCCTGACAGGGACTTACCAGCCCCAGCATTTT,CASSLTGTYQPQHF
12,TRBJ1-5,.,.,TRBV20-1,TGCAGTGCTACTAGGACGGATCAGCCCCAGCATTTT,CSATRTDQPQHF
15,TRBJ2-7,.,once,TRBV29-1,TGCAGCGTTGTGGGTGGATTGGGTCAGGGCTACGAGCAGTACTTC,CSVVGGLGQGYEQYF
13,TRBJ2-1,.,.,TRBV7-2,TGTGCCAGCAGCTTAGACAGGATCGATGAGCAGTTCTTC,CASSLDRIDEQFF
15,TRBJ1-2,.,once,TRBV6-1,TGTGCCAGCAGTGAAGCTGGATCCGGGCTGTATGACTACACCTTC,CASSEAGSGLYDYTF
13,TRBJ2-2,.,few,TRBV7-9,TGTGCCAGCAGCTTCCCCAGGGTGTCGGAGCTGTTTTTT,CASSFPRVSELFF
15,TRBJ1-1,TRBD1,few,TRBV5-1,TGCGCCAGCAGCTTCACAGGGGCCCCGAACACTGAAGCTTTCTTT,CASSFTGAPNTEAFF
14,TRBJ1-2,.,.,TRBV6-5,TGTGCCAGCAGGCCCCCCGGGATCCGGGATGGCTACACCTTC,CASRPPGIRDGYTF
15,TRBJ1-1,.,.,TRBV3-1,TGTGCCAGCAGCCAAGATCGGCAACCGAACACTGAAGCTTTCTTT,CASSQDRQPNTEAFF
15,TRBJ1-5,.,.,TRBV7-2,TGTGCCAGCGGCGAATCGGGGGCCCGCAATCAGCCCCAGCATTTT,CASGESGARNQPQHF
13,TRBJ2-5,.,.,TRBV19,TGTGCCAGTAGTGCGACCTACCAAGAGACCCAGTACTTC,CASSATYQETQYF
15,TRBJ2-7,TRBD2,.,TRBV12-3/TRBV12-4,TGTGCCAGCAGTTCCCGGGACTACGTGACCTACGAGCAGTACTTC,CASSSRDYVTYEQYF
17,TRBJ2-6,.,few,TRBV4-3,TGCGCCAGCAGCCAAGATATTCCGGGGGCTGGGGCCAACGTCCTGACTTTC,CASSQDIPGAGANVLTF
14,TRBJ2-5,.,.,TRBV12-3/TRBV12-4,TGTGCCAGCAGTTTAGGCTCTTTCCAAGAGACCCAGTACTTC,CASSLGSFQETQYF
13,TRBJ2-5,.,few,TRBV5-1,TGCGCCAGCAGCTTGGGATCAGGGAAAGAGCAGTACTTC,CASSLGSGKEQYF
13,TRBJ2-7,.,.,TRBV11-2,TGTGCCAGCAGCTTAGGCCTGATCTACGAGCAGTACTTC,CASSLGLIYEQYF
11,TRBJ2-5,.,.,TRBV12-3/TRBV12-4,TGTGCCAGCAGTCCCGGGACTGACCAGTACTTC,CASSPGTDQYF
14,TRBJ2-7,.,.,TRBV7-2,TGTGCCAGCAGCTCCCCAGGAGCCACCTACGAGCAGTACTTC,CASSSPGATYEQYF